The present T cell receptor beta chain was sequenced within a study of blood T cell repertoires in COVID-19. As for the study in general: Acute-phase and convalescent COVID-19 samples originated in the United States, Italy and Spain. PBMCs, B-cell-depleted T cells, or T cells provided the cDNA or gDNA that made up the material.

Allocation to cohorts depended on clinical history reported by the participants. Using immunoSEQ multiplex PCR, the repertoire was profiled, and TCRdb retains in-frame clones only, with some absent. The table has under 200,000 clones, more than 70% seen once. The CDR3 covers 16 residues. From germline, CDR1 is SGHTA and CDR2 FQGNSA. V gave up 0 bases and J gave up 7 bases; unmatched junction bases: 9. The TCR originated in a man aged 35 to 55 with acute COVID-19. J is TRBJ1-5 and V is TRBV7-2, with 7 bases lining up with TRBD1. Sequencing was done on a sample of PBMCs or T cells enriched from blood (not recorded which). The CDR3 region has the DNA TGTGCCAGCAGCTTAGCGCTCACAGGGGCAGGCCAGCCCCAGCATTTT. Translation: CASSLALTGAGQPQHF.